These T cell receptor beta chains were read from a single sample in a study of monozygotic twins with inflammatory bowel disease. TCRdb reprocessed the 5' RACE reads and reports one entry per CDR3 protein, with no DNA. This sample's table has approximately 300,000 distinct CDR3 sequences. The sequenced material came from blood. These receptors came from a human donor with ulcerative colitis or Crohn's disease, or a healthy co-twin of an affected twin (not recorded which). Both conserved end residues are part of each CDR3.

>TRBJ1-1|TRBV7-7
CASSLPGTANTEAFF
>TRBJ2-5|TRBV7-9
CASSLRSGSRSETQYF
>TRBJ1-1|TRBV29-1
CSVETGVGETEAFF
>TRBJ2-3|TRBV29-1
CSVATSGSSDTQYF
>TRBJ1-2|TRBV4-1
CASRQQIAQGSGYTF
>TRBJ2-1|TRBV15
CATSRGMWGADEQFF
>TRBJ2-1|TRBV11-2
CASSPVNNEQFF
>TRBJ2-1|TRBV6-1
CVSRGTSGPYNEQFF
>TRBJ2-2|TRBV7-2
CASSSARTRPSTGELFF
>TRBJ1-1|TRBV19
CASGQATGMAFF
>TRBJ2-7|TRBV28
CASSPARGDEQYF
>TRBJ2-6|TRBV25-1
CASMSAGTSVSGANVLTF
>TRBJ2-2|TRBV7-2
CASSSQAPGELFF
>TRBJ2-7|TRBV5-1
CASKFGQGAYEQYF
>TRBJ2-2|TRBV29-1
CSVEYPVPRGLGTGELFF
>TRBJ2-2|TRBV28
CASTSPGELFF
>TRBJ2-2|TRBV28
CASSLDRGANTGELFF
>TRBJ2-2|TRBV5-1
CASSGGTGYAVYTGELFF
>TRBJ2-2|TRBV6-1
CASRSDRGNTGELFF
>TRBJ1-5|TRBV14
CASSQAGFSQPQHF
>TRBJ2-1|TRBV7-2
CASSSSRTGLYYNEQFF
>TRBJ1-6|TRBV11-2
CASSLLGTAASSYNSPLHF
>TRBJ2-7|TRBV9
CASSPGRGLSYEQYF
>TRBJ2-7|TRBV20-1
CSARSSYEQYF
>TRBJ2-7|TRBV9
CASSEIQGTEQYF
>TRBJ1-5|TRBV7-2
CASSLGIDSNQPQHF
>TRBJ1-1|TRBV5-1
CASSSRKGQADTEAFF
>TRBJ1-2|TRBV28
CASSSPPGQGARYGYTF
>TRBJ1-3|TRBV5-1
CASSTGTGDSGNTIYF
>TRBJ2-4|TRBV24-1
CATSDASGTNSGAKNIQYF
>TRBJ2-1|TRBV11-2
CASSFILAGNLNNEQFF
>TRBJ2-2|TRBV7-2
CASILKGPGGAGELFF
>TRBJ2-1|TRBV11-2
CASSLGGGRAYNEQFF
>TRBJ2-2|TRBV27
CASSFNSAGELFF
>TRBJ2-1|TRBV29-1
CSVGTSSGSAYNEQFF
>TRBJ1-1|TRBV7-2
CASSSRQGGNYGAFF
>TRBJ2-5|TRBV13
CASSLSRTSAYF
>TRBJ1-3|TRBV15
CATTYDRGRNTIYF
>TRBJ1-2|TRBV28
CAITGGYGYTF
>TRBJ2-7|TRBV5-1
CASSLEGLAANYEQYF
>TRBJ2-7|TRBV7-9
CASSLASSAAYEQYF
>TRBJ1-5|TRBV12-3/TRBV12-4
CASSGNNQPQHF
>TRBJ2-1|TRBV5-1
CASSLGQPGNEQFF
>TRBJ2-1|TRBV12-3/TRBV12-4
CASTLGSQGFGKFF
>TRBJ2-7|TRBV5-5
CASSNSASTYEQYF
>TRBJ2-3|TRBV5-1
CASSRQGGFTDTQYF
>TRBJ2-7|TRBV6-6
CASSPQETYEQYF
>TRBJ1-4|TRBV6-6
CASSYGQQNEKLFF
>TRBJ2-3|TRBV12-3/TRBV12-4
CASSLDLSTDTQYF
>TRBJ2-5|TRBV27
CATRASGEETQYF
>TRBJ1-6|TRBV6-1
CASRHGTSGDSPLHF